Below, 17 T cell receptor beta chains from the same sample are listed, as sequenced in a study of shared clonotypes between healthy human individuals. CD8 cells regarded as naive lacked CD45RO, were positively chosen for CCR7, and omitted terminally differentiated effector memory CD45RA+ cells. This table comes from immunoSEQ multiplex PCR, and its TCRdb copy is limited to in-frame clones, with some not included. The table lists over 2 million clones, about 95% of them singletons. The sequenced sample was naive CD8+ T cells sorted from blood. The receptors were sampled from a man younger than 35 in good health.

The chain uses TRBV13 and TRBJ2-7; the match to TRBD2 covers 9 bases. With V trimmed by 3 bases and J by 3 bases, 3 bases remained unmatched. CDR3 length equals 14 residues. The V gene's germline CDR1 is PRHDT and CDR2 FYEKMQ (reference sequence). CDR3 residues: CASSLTSGIYEQYF. The CDR3 bases are TGTGCCAGCAGCTTGACTAGCGGCATCTACGAGCAGTACTTC.

This sequence joins TRBV10-2 and TRBJ1-1; D may be TRBD1 (5 bases). Trimming left V 5 bases short and J 3 bases short, with 10 bases between. The CDR3 runs to 13 residues. Germline V lookup: CDR1 WSHSY, CDR2 SAAADI. The CDR3 protein is CASSTGGDTEAFF. The CDR3 DNA follows: TGCGCCAGCAGTACTGGGGGGGACACTGAAGCTTTCTTT.

The genes are TRBV10-3 and TRBJ2-5; 8 nucleotides match TRBD1. Germline assignment: CDR1 ENHRY and CDR2 SYGVKD. CDR3 length: 16 residues. With 2 bases clipped from V and 4 bases from J, the junction kept 9 bases outside the gene matches. Written as DNA, the CDR3 is TGTGCCATCAGTGAGGACAGGGGATCAGTAGGAGAGACCCAGTACTTC. Translation gives CAISEDRGSVGETQYF.

The chain links TRBV9 to TRBJ1-5; perhaps TRBD1 as D (5 bases). The V gene lost 0 bases and the J gene lost 9 bases, with 16 bases spanning the gap. The CDR3 is 15 residues long. Germline values: CDR1 SGDLS, CDR2 YYNGEE. The CDR3 DNA reads as TGTGCCAGCAGCGTAGGCGGGGGACCATCAGGGCCCCAGCATTTT. This codes for CASSVGGGPSGPQHF. Looking up the rest from reference TRBV9 and TRBJ1-5 gives the full variable domain: DSGVTQTPKHLITATGQRVTLRCSPRSGDLSVYWYQQSLDQGLQFLIQYYNGEERAKGNILERFSAQQFPDLHSELNLSSLELGDSALYFCASSVGGGPSGPQHFGDGTRLSIL.

This clone was detected once. This chain uses TRBV18 with TRBJ2-5; 8 bases align to TRBD1. This CDR3 has 14 amino acids. V was pared by 3 bases and J by 3 bases, with 3 bases of the junction left unmatched. In germline, CDR1 is KGHSH, CDR2 LQKENI. The CDR3 region is CASSPQDREETQYF. In nucleotides, the CDR3 is TGTGCCAGCTCACCCCAGGACAGGGAAGAGACCCAGTACTTC. Together with reference TRBV18 and TRBJ2-5, the CDR3 gives the full variable domain: NAGVMQNPRHLVRRRGQEARLRCSPMKGHSHVYWYRQLPEEGLKFMVYLQKENIIDESGMPKERFSAEFPKEGPSILRIQQVVRGDSAAYFCASSPQDREETQYFGPGTRLLVL.

This clone occurred once. This chain links TRBV6-5 with TRBJ2-1, with 11 bases matching TRBD2. CDR1 and CDR2 from the germline V gene are MNHEY and SVGAGI. V gave up 7 bases and J gave up 9 bases; unmatched junction bases: 8. This CDR3 spans 14 amino acids. The CDR3 protein is CASTLGLAGGEQFF. The DNA for the CDR3 is TGTGCCAGCACCCTGGGGCTAGCGGGAGGTGAGCAGTTCTTC.

Note on this clone: In the same sample, other DNA sequences code for this CDR3. This sequence joins TRBV11-2 and TRBJ2-7, with a possible D match to TRBD1 (5 bases). This CDR3 has 12 amino acids. Germline V gene sequence: CDR1 SGHAT, CDR2 FQNNGV. The V gene lost 4 bases and the J gene lost 3 bases, with 7 bases spanning the gap. The CDR3 protein is CASSSDSYEQYF. CDR3 sequence (DNA): TGTGCCAGCAGCTCCGACAGCTACGAGCAGTACTTC.

The V and J genes are TRBV28 and TRBJ2-7; 11 bases fit TRBD2. The germline gives CDR1 MDHEN, CDR2 SYDVKM. This CDR3 is 15 amino acids long. Trimming at V came to 3 bases and at J to 7 bases, leaving 8 bases not matched to a gene. The CDR3 protein is CASSFRGLAGLEQYF. For the CDR3, the DNA is TGTGCCAGCAGTTTTCGAGGACTAGCGGGTCTTGAGCAGTACTTC.

A note on this clone: Within the sample, other DNA sequences also encode this same CDR3. V gene TRBV5-6 combines with J gene TRBJ2-7; possibly TRBD1 for D (7 bases). The CDR3 runs to 14 residues. CDR1 is SGHDT and CDR2 is YYEEEE in the germline V gene. Trimming removed 0 bases from V and 3 bases from J, with 10 bases in between. The CDR3 region has the DNA TGTGCCAGCAGCTTGGCAGGGGGGAACTACGAGCAGTACTTC. It codes for CASSLAGGNYEQYF.

This clone was seen a single time. The CDR3 region has the DNA TGTGCCAGCAGTGACTCTGGCGGGGGTACCACCGGGGAGCTGTTTTTT. Translating it yields CASSDSGGGTTGELFF. This chain joins TRBV6-4 and TRBJ2-2; 7 bases match TRBD2. Germline-derived CDR1 and CDR2 are MRHNA and SNTAGT. V lost 0 bases and J lost 4; bases outside the gene matches: 5. The CDR3 covers 16 residues.

This clone appeared a single time. V gene TRBV27 combines with J gene TRBJ2-1; D is possibly TRBD1 (6 bases). CDR1 and CDR2 from the germline V gene are MNHEY and SMNVEV (reference sequence). The CDR3 covers 17 residues. V was trimmed by 4 bases and J by 5 bases, leaving 21 bases between them. DNA for the CDR3: TGTGCCAGCAGTTCCACCTTAGGGGGTGGATTGCACAATGAGCAGTTCTTC. It yields the protein CASSSTLGGGLHNEQFF.

The rearrangement uses TRBV7-9 and TRBJ1-6; D is ambiguous. Germline values: CDR1 SEHNR, CDR2 FQNEAQ (reference sequence). The V end lost 1 base, the J end lost 4 bases, and 11 bases lay between the germline ends. The CDR3 is 16 amino acids. The CDR3 sequence: CASSLVREGYNSPLHF. The CDR3 nucleotides read TGTGCCAGCAGCTTAGTAAGGGAGGGATATAATTCACCCCTCCACTTT.

The chain recombines TRBV27 with TRBJ2-1; maybe TRBD1 (5 bases). Per the germline V gene, CDR1 is MNHEY and CDR2 is SMNVEV (reference sequence). V lost 6 bases and J lost 5, with 11 bases in between. The CDR3 length is 13 residues. CDR3 sequence: CASRGLQDNEQFF. CDR3 DNA: TGTGCCAGCAGAGGCCTACAGGACAATGAGCAGTTCTTC.

The V and J genes are TRBV14 and TRBJ1-1; D gene ambiguous. Trimming cost V 0 bases and J 6 bases, with 14 bases left between them. Germline V gives CDR1 SGHDN, CDR2 FVKESK. There are 15 residues in the CDR3. CDR3 region: CASSQEVEGFSEAFF. In nucleotides, the CDR3 is TGTGCCAGCAGCCAAGAGGTGGAAGGCTTCTCTGAAGCTTTCTTT.

The chain joins TRBV27 to TRBJ2-3; D remains ambiguous. In germline, CDR1 is MNHEY, CDR2 SMNVEV (reference sequence). This CDR3 contains 14 residues. Between the trimmed V and J ends, which lost 5 bases and 2 bases, there was a span of 11 bases. The CDR3 here is CASSPASFTDTQYF. DNA of the CDR3: TGTGCCAGCAGTCCGGCATCTTTCACAGATACGCAGTATTTT.

V gene TRBV19 combines with J gene TRBJ2-7; 7 bases fit TRBD2. This CDR3 spans 14 amino acids. Germline V lookup: CDR1 LNHDA, CDR2 SQIVND (reference sequence). The trim removed 5 bases at V and 2 bases at J, leaving 6 bases unmatched. CDR3 nucleotides: TGTGCCAGTAGTCCCAGCGGGGCTACCTACGAGCAGTACTTC. It specifies CASSPSGATYEQYF.

This chain links TRBV13 with TRBJ2-2; D is perhaps TRBD2 (5 bases). Germline CDR1 and CDR2: PRHDT and FYEKMQ (reference sequence). CDR3 length equals 14 residues. The V gene lost 3 bases and the J gene lost 7 bases, with 12 bases spanning the gap. The CDR3 protein is CASSFGETGGELFF. The CDR3 nucleotides are TGTGCCAGCAGCTTCGGGGAGACGGGCGGGGAGCTGTTTTTT.